This TCR beta chain came from a study of blood T cell repertoires in COVID-19. Study as a whole: PBMCs, B-cell-depleted T cells, or T cells provided the cDNA or gDNA that made up the material.

This CDR3 has 15 residues. The trim removed 5 bases at V and 2 bases at J, leaving 6 bases unmatched. Germline CDR1 SGHTA, CDR2 FQGNSA. Produced via immunoSEQ multiplex PCR; TCRdb's table is partial and in-frame only. The repertoire consists of roughly 220,000 clones, with roughly 84% occurring once and the leading ten covering roughly 21%. Source material: peripheral blood. The receptor comes from a man in his thirties or forties with active or convalescent COVID-19. The genes are TRBV7-2 and TRBJ1-3, with TRBD1 identical over 7 bases. In nucleotides, the CDR3 is TGTGCCAGCAGCCCACGGGACAGACCTGGAAACACCATATATTTT. Protein sequence: CASSPRDRPGNTIYF.